This T cell receptor (beta chain) was recovered during a study of radiation and T cells in renal cell carcinoma. This clone came up a few times. The antigen is not known. Study-level results: No pretreatment tumor biopsies were available for baseline clonotypes.

Documented time point: blood 2 weeks post-SBRT. Treatment reported: 15 Gy SBRT to primary tumor, nephrectomy 4 weeks later. Here immunoSEQ multiplex PCR was the method, and the copy in TCRdb shows in-frame clones only, minus some. The profile shows 100,000 to 150,000 clones, around 82% of them singletons. The source of this sequence is a man in his fifties with renal cell carcinoma. The source material was blood, sampled from a patient whose treatment included radiotherapy and nephrectomy.

The CDR3 spells CASSGSYYGVRGTEAFF. The CDR3 DNA reads as TGTGCCAGCAGCGGTAGTTATTATGGGGTAAGGGGCACTGAAGCTTTCTTT. J is TRBJ1-1 and V is TRBV9; the D gene is possibly TRBD1 (5 bases). This CDR3 has 17 amino acids. The germline V and J ends were trimmed by 3 bases and 4 bases, with 22 bases remaining between them. Germline V gene lookup returns CDR1 SGDLS and CDR2 YYNGEE.